This passage covers 16 T cell receptor beta chains from one sample sequenced in a study of shared T cell receptors in the human thymus. Clones were read by immunoSEQ multiplex PCR, and TCRdb kept only the in-frame ones, dropping some. The table includes some 400,000 clones, about 95% detected once. The specimen was thymocytes. These receptors were taken from a human donor.

The chain carries TRBV7-2 and TRBJ2-1; 9 positions agree with TRBD2. The J segment lost 9 bases and the V segment lost 3 bases, leaving 12 bases of the junction unmatched. The germline V gene has CDR1 SGHTA and CDR2 FQGNSA. The CDR3 loop spans 16 amino acids. The CDR3 reads CASSFFWLAGLSEQFF. The CDR3 nucleotides are TGTGCCAGCAGCTTCTTTTGGCTAGCGGGACTAAGTGAGCAGTTCTTC.

This clone has only one observation. The chain carries TRBV5-6 and TRBJ2-7; D might be TRBD2 (5 bases). Deletions cut 0 bases from V and 1 base from J, with 17 bases between. The V gene's germline CDR1 is SGHDT and CDR2 YYEEEE. This CDR3 spans 17 amino acids. CDR3 DNA: TGTGCCAGCAGCTTGGCCACGATCGAGCGGTCTTCCTACGAGCAGTACTTC. It translates to CASSLATIERSSYEQYF.

V and J are TRBV7-2 and TRBJ1-2, with 9 bases identical to TRBD1. This CDR3 is built from 17 residues. CDR1 and CDR2 (germline): SGHTA, FQGNSA. V shed 2 bases, J shed 4 bases, and the junction held 11 bases outside the gene matches. Here the CDR3 reads CASSLNPPGTGLYGYTF. As DNA, the CDR3 is TGTGCCAGCAGCTTAAACCCCCCCGGGACAGGGCTCTATGGCTACACCTTC.

The V call is TRBV7-2, the J call TRBJ1-5; no firm D call. CDR3 length equals 17 residues. Trimming shortened V by 2 bases and J by 2 bases, and 16 bases separated the two germline ends. CDR1 is SGHTA, CDR2 FQGNSA, per germline. The CDR3 loop reads CASSLSSSIEGNQPQHF. The DNA of the CDR3 is TGTGCCAGCAGCTTATCTTCGTCTATTGAAGGCAATCAGCCCCAGCATTTT. Complete variable domain (other parts from reference TRBV7-2 and TRBJ1-5): GAGVSQSPSNKVTEKGKDVELRCDPISGHTALYWYRQSLGQGLEFLIYFQGNSAPDKSGLPSDRFSAERTGGSVSTLTIQRTQQEDSAVYLCASSLSSSIEGNQPQHFGDGTRLSIL.

V is TRBV25-1 and J is TRBJ2-7; D might be TRBD2 (6 bases). V shed 4 bases and J shed 2 bases, with 12 bases lying between them. CDR1 and CDR2 (germline): MGHDK, SYGVNS. CDR3 length: 14 residues. The CDR3 loop reads CASSVRLGAYEQYF. The CDR3 region has the DNA TGTGCCAGCAGTGTGCGACTAGGAGCCTACGAGCAGTACTTC.

A few counts support this clone. The chain carries TRBV20-1 and TRBJ1-1; D not resolved. The CDR3 covers 10 residues. CDR1 is DFQATT and CDR2 is SNEGSKA in the germline V gene (reference sequence). The germline V and J ends were trimmed by 7 bases and 7 bases, with 10 bases remaining between them. Here the CDR3 reads CSEVAREAFF. The CDR3 DNA is TGCAGTGAAGTGGCCCGTGAAGCTTTCTTT.

V is TRBV5-1 and J is TRBJ2-1; 15 bases fit TRBD2. Germline CDR1 reads SGHRS; CDR2 reads YFSETQ. The CDR3 totals 19 residues. V was pared by 4 bases and J by 3 bases, with 11 bases of the junction left unmatched. CDR3 sequence reads: CASSQLQGTSGRYYNEQFF. The DNA for the CDR3 is TGCGCCAGCAGCCAGCTCCAGGGGACTAGCGGGAGGTACTACAATGAGCAGTTCTTC.

In this sample, this clone turned up once. The CDR3 region is CASSLKGIAGGIYNEQFF. Here the CDR3 DNA reads TGTGCCAGCAGTTTAAAGGGAATAGCGGGAGGAATATACAATGAGCAGTTCTTC. The chain links TRBV28 to TRBJ2-1; TRBD2 aligns across 10 bases. The germline V gene has CDR1 MDHEN and CDR2 SYDVKM. This CDR3 is built from 18 residues. Trimming cost V 2 bases and J 4 bases; bases outside gene matches: 11.

The J gene is TRBJ2-3, the V gene TRBV6-4, with 9 bases aligning to TRBD2. V lost 8 bases and J lost 3; bases outside the gene matches: 12. Germline lookup yields CDR1 MRHNA and CDR2 SNTAGT. This CDR3 has 16 amino acids. CDR3 DNA sequence: TGTGCCAGCGTAGGCGGGAGGGTCTGCTTAACAGATACGCAGTATTTT. This sequence encodes CASVGGRVCLTDTQYF.

The chain is built from TRBV27 and TRBJ1-1, with D possibly TRBD1 on 6 matching bases. V was shortened by 4 bases and J by 0 bases, with 12 bases between the two germline ends. Germline values: CDR1 MNHEY, CDR2 SMNVEV (reference sequence). The CDR3 runs 15 residues. Here the CDR3 DNA reads TGTGCCAGCAGTTCAGGACAGAGCCTGAACACTGAAGCTTTCTTT. It is translated as CASSSGQSLNTEAFF.

This chain's CDR3 is CASSLGLGYGYTF. For the CDR3, the DNA is TGTGCCAGCAGCTTGGGTCTCGGCTATGGCTACACCTTC. This chain joins TRBV5-4 and TRBJ1-2; D gene unclear. V was pared by 0 bases and J by 4 bases, with 7 bases between. The CDR3 totals 13 residues. Germline-derived CDR1 and CDR2 are SGHNT and YYREEE (reference sequence).

The V call is TRBV5-8, the J call TRBJ2-1; D ambiguous. Germline assignment: CDR1 SGHTS and CDR2 YDEGEE. CDR3 length: 13 residues. V dropped 5 bases and J dropped 0 bases, with 6 bases sitting between them. The CDR3 here is CASRPDSYNEQFF. The CDR3 coding sequence is TGTGCCAGCAGACCAGACTCCTACAATGAGCAGTTCTTC.

V and J are TRBV30 and TRBJ2-1; 9 bases align to TRBD1. The CDR3 runs 18 residues. Trimming cost V 5 bases and J 5 bases; bases outside gene matches: 19. Germline V CDR1 and CDR2: GTSNPN, SVGIG (reference sequence). The CDR3 sequence: CAWSGGTGTVLKNNEQFF. Here the CDR3 DNA reads TGTGCCTGGTCTGGGGGGACAGGGACTGTCCTAAAAAACAATGAGCAGTTCTTC.

The chain combines TRBV5-1 with TRBJ2-1; 7 bases are shared with TRBD2. V lost 0 bases, J lost 9 bases, and 6 bases stayed unmatched. Germline values: CDR1 SGHRS, CDR2 YFSETQ. This CDR3 has 14 amino acids. CDR3 in amino acids: CASSLGGRGVEQFF. The DNA for the CDR3 is TGCGCCAGCAGCTTGGGCGGGAGAGGGGTTGAGCAGTTCTTC.

The chain links TRBV28 to TRBJ2-7; TRBD1 aligns across 8 bases. Germline V gene lookup returns CDR1 MDHEN and CDR2 SYDVKM. This CDR3 is 12 amino acids long. The V and J ends lost 6 bases and 5 bases, in that order; junction bases with no gene match: 3. The CDR3 bases are TGTGCCAGCAGCACAGGGGGGAACGAGCAGTACTTC. This encodes CASSTGGNEQYF.

The chain uses TRBV14 and TRBJ2-5; 9 nucleotides line up with TRBD1. The CDR3 extends over 17 amino acids. The germline V gene encodes CDR1 SGHDN and CDR2 FVKESK. After removal of 0 bases from V and 5 bases from J, the junction contained 10 bases not matched to a gene. CDR3 sequence reads: CASSQDGGTGRRETQYF. In DNA, the CDR3 is TGTGCCAGCAGCCAAGATGGCGGGACAGGGCGGAGGGAGACCCAGTACTTC.